This T cell receptor beta chain emerged from a study of immune evolution from preneoplasia to lung adenocarcinoma. General study findings and limits: Normal lung had highest clonality; later lesions appeared denser, more diverse. From normal lung to invasive adenocarcinoma, top clone frequencies appeared to decrease.

Nucleic acids came from premalignant or tumor cells enriched by macro-dissection. The protocol was immunoSEQ multiplex PCR, while the TCRdb copy is restricted to in-frame clones and leaves out a portion. The table includes 9,500 to 13,000 clones, 78% detected once. The CDR3 extends over 13 amino acids. Trimming removed 6 bases from V and 3 bases from J; junction bases left unmatched: 3. Germline V gene data show CDR1 as SGHDN and CDR2 as FVKESK. This clone was seen a handful of times. Its antigen is currently unknown. This TCR was recovered from a person aged 70 to 85 with lung adenocarcinoma. V and J are TRBV14 and TRBJ2-7; 9 bases are shared with TRBD1. Sequenced: FFPE minimally invasive lung adenocarcinoma tissue. The CDR3 nucleotides read TGTGCCAGCAGAAGGACAGGGGTCTACGAGCAGTACTTC. This gives the protein CASRRTGVYEQYF.